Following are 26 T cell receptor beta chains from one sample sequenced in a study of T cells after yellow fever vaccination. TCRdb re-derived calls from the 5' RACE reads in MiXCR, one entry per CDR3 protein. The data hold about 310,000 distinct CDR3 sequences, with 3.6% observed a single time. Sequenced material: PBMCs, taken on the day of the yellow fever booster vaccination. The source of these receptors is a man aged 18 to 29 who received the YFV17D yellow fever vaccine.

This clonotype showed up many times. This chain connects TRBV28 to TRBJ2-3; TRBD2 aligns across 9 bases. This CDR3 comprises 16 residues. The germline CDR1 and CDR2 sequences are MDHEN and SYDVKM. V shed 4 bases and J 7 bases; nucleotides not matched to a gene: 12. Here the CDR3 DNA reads TGTGCCAGCAGTTCCGTAGAAGCGGGGGGTACATATACGCAGTATTTT. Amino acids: CASSSVEAGGTYTQYF.

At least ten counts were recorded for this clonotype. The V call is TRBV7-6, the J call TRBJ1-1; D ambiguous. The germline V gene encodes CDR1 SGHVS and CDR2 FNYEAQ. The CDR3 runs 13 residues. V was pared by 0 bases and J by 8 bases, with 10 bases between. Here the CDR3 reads CASSLALTGEAFF. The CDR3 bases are TGTGCCAGCAGCTTAGCGTTGACGGGGGAAGCTTTCTTT.

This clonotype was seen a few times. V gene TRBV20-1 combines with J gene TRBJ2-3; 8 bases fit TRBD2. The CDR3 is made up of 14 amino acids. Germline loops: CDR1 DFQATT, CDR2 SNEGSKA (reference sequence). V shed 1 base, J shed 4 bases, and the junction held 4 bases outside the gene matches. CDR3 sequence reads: CSARAGGPSDTQYF. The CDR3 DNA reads TGCAGTGCTAGAGCGGGGGGGCCCTCAGATACGCAGTATTTT.

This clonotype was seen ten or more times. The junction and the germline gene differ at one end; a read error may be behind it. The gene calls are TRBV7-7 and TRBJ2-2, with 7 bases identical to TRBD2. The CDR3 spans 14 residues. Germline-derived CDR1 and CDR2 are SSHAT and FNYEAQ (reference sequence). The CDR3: CASSAGLFAGELFF. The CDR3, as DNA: TGTGCTAGCAGCGCGGGACTATTCGCCGGGGAGCTGTTTTTT.

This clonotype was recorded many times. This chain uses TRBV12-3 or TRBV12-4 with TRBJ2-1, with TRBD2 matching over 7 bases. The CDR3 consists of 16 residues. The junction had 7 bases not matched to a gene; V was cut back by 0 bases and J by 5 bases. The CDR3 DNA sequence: TGTGCCAGCAGTTTAGCGCGGCTAGCGGCGGACAATGAGCAGTTCTTC. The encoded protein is CASSLARLAADNEQFF.

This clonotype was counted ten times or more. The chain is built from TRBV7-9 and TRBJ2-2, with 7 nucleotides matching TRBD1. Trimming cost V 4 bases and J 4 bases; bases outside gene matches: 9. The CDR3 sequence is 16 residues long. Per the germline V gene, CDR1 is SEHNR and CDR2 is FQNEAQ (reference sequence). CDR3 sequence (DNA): TGTGCCAGCAGCTCTATCGACAGGGCGCGCACCGGGGAGCTGTTTTTT. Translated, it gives CASSSIDRARTGELFF.

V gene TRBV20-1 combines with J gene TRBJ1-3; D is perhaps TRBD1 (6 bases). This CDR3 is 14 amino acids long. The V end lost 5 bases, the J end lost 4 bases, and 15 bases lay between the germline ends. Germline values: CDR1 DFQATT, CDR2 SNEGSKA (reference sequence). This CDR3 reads CSAGGGREGNTIYF. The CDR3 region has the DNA TGCAGTGCTGGAGGGGGGCGAGAAGGAAACACCATATATTTT.

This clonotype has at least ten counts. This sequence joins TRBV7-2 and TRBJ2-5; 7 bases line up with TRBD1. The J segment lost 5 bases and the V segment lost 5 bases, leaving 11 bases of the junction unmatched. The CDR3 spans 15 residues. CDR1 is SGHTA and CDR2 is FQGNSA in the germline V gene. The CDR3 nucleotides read TGTGCCAGCAGCCACCGGGGACAGTATTTCGAGACCCAGTACTTC. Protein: CASSHRGQYFETQYF.

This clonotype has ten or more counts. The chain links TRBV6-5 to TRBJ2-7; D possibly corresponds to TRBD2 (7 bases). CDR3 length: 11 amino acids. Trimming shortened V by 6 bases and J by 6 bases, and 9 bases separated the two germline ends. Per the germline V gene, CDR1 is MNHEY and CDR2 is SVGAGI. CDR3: CASRAGAEQYF. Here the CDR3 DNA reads TGTGCCAGCAGGGCGGGGGCCGAGCAGTACTTC.

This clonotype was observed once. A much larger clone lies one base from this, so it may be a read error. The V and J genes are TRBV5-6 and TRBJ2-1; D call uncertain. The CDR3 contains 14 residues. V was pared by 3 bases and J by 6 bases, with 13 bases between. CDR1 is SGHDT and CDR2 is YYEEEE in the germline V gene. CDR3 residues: CASSSVGVGNEQFF. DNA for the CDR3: TGTGCCAGCAGCTCGGTTGGGGTTGGCAATGAGCAGTTCTTC.

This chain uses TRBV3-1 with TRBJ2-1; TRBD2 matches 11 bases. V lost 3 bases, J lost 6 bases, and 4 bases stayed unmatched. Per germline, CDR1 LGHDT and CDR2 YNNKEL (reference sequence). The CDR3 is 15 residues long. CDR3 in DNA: TGTGCCAGCAGCCAGACTAGCGGGGCCCGCAATGAGCAGTTCTTC. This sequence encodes CASSQTSGARNEQFF.

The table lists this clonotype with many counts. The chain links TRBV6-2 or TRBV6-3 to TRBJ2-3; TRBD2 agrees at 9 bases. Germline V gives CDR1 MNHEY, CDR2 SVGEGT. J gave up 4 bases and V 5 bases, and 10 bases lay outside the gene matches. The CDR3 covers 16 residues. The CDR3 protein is CASSRPPGGGADTQYF. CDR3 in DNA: TGTGCCAGCAGTCGACCCCCGGGCGGGGGGGCAGATACGCAGTATTTT.

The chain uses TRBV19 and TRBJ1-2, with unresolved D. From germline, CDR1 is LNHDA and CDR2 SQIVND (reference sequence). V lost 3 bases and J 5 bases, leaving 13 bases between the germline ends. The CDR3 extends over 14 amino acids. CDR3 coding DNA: TGTGCCAGTAGTATTGGTGGACTTCCGTATGGCTACACCTTC. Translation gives CASSIGGLPYGYTF.

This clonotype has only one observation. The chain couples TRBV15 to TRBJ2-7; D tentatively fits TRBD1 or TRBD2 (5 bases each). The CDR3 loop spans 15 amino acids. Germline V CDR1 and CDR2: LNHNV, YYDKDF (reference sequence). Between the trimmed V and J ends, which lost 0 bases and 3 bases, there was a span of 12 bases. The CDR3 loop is CATSRDVGPNYEQYF. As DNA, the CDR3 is TGTGCCACCAGCAGAGATGTGGGACCCAACTACGAGCAGTACTTC.

CDR3 sequence: CASSRAGTGGLGTEAFF. CDR3 coding DNA: TGTGCCAGCAGCCGCGCCGGGACAGGGGGTTTGGGCACTGAAGCTTTCTTT. The chain links TRBV5-4 to TRBJ1-1, with 11 nucleotides matching TRBD1. This CDR3 is 17 amino acids long. V lost 4 bases and J lost 4; bases outside the gene matches: 12. Germline lookup yields CDR1 SGHNT and CDR2 YYREEE (reference sequence).

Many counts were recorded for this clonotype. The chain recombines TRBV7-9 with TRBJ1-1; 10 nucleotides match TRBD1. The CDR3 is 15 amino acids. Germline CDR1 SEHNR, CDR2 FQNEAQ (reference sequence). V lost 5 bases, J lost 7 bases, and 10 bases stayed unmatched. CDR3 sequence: CASSLLGTGDSEAFF. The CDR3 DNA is TGTGCCAGCAGCCTCCTAGGGACAGGGGATAGTGAAGCTTTCTTT.

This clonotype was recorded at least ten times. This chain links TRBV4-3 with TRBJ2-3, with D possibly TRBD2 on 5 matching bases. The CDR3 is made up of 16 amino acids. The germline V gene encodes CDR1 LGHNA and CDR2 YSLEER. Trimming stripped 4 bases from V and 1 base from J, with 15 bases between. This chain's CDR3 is CASSRGAGDGTDTQYF. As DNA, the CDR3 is TGCGCCAGCAGCCGAGGAGCCGGGGATGGCACAGATACGCAGTATTTT.

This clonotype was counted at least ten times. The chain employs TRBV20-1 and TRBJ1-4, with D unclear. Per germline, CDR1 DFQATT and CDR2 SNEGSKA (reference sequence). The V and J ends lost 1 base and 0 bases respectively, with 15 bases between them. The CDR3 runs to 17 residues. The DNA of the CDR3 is TGCAGTGCTAGAGGTCGGTCAGCTCATGCAACTAATGAAAAACTGTTTTTT. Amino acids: CSARGRSAHATNEKLFF.

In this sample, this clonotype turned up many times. DNA of the CDR3: TGTGCCAGCAGCCACACTCGGGGCCGGGATGAGCAGTTCTTC. Translation: CASSHTRGRDEQFF. The chain joins TRBV14 to TRBJ2-1; D is tentatively TRBD1 or TRBD2 (5 bases each). CDR3 length: 14 amino acids. The germline CDR1 and CDR2 sequences are SGHDN and FVKESK. V gave up 3 bases and J gave up 8 bases, with 14 bases separating them.

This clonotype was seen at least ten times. The CDR3 DNA is TGTGCCAGCAGCCCTTTCCACAATTTCTACGAGCAGTACTTC. Translation gives CASSPFHNFYEQYF. V and J are TRBV6-5 and TRBJ2-7, with no clear D. The CDR3 is made up of 14 amino acids. Germline lookup yields CDR1 MNHEY and CDR2 SVGAGI. Trimming removed 6 bases at V and 3 bases at J, with 15 bases between.

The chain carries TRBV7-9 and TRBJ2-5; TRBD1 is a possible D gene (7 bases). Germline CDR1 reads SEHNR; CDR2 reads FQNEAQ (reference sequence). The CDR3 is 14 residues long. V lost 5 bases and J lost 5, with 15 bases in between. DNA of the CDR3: TGTGCCAGCAGCGCCAGGGGGGTCCGGGAGACCCAGTACTTC. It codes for CASSARGVRETQYF.

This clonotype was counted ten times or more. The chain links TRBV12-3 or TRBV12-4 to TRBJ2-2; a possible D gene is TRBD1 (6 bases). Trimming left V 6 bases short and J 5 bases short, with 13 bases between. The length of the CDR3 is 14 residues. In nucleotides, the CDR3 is TGTGCCAGCAGCCGAGGACAGACGACCGGGGAGCTGTTTTTT. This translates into CASSRGQTTGELFF.

CDR3 sequence reads: CASSFAGQRYNSPLHF. The CDR3 nucleotides read TGCGCCAGCAGTTTTGCCGGACAGCGATATAATTCACCCCTCCACTTT. This sequence joins TRBV5-1 and TRBJ1-6; TRBD1 is a possible D gene (6 bases). Trimming removed 5 bases from V and 4 bases from J, with 16 bases in between. The CDR3 is made up of 16 amino acids. The germline gives CDR1 SGHRS, CDR2 YFSETQ. The whole variable domain, remainder taken from reference TRBV5-1 and TRBJ1-6, is KAGVTQTPRYLIKTRGQQVTLSCSPISGHRSVSWYQQTPGQGLQFLFEYFSETQRNKGNFPGRFSGRQFSNSRSEMNVSTLELGDSALYLCASSFAGQRYNSPLHFGNGTRLTVT.

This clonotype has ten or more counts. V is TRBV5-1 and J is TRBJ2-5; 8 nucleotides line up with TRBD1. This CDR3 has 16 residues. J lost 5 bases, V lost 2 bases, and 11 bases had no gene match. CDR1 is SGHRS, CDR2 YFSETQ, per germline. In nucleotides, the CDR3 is TGCGCCAGCAGCTTCCGCGGCAGGGGGCTGAGGGAGACCCAGTACTTC. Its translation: CASSFRGRGLRETQYF.

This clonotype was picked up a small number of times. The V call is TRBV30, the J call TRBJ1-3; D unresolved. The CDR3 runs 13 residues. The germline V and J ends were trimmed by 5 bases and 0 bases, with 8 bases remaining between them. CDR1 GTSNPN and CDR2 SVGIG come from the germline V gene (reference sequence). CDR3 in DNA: TGTGCCTGGGAACCTTACTCTGGAAACACCATATATTTT. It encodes CAWEPYSGNTIYF.

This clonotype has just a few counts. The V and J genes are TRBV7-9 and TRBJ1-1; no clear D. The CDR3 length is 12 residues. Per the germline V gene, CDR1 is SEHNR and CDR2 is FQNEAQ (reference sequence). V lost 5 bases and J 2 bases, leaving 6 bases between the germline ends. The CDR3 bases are TGTGCCAGCAGCCCATCAAACACTGAAGCTTTCTTT. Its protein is CASSPSNTEAFF.